This paragraph reports one TCR beta chain. The entry originates in a study of blood T cell repertoires in COVID-19. Sequencing used immunoSEQ multiplex PCR; TCRdb keeps in-frame clones, though not all of them. Of approximately 470,000 clones detected, roughly 88% appear once; the ten largest clones hold about 3%. The CDR3 contains 13 residues. Germline V CDR1 and CDR2: MNHEY, SMNVEV (reference sequence). The V gene lost 2 bases and the J gene lost 2 bases, with 6 bases spanning the gap. The sequence came from a human donor in a cohort sampled during active COVID-19. The V and J genes are TRBV27 and TRBJ1-2, with D hard to call. The sequencing sample was made of peripheral blood. CDR3 nucleotides: TGTGCCAGCAGTTTAGGAGGGAACTATGGCTACACCTTC. It encodes CASSLGGNYGYTF.